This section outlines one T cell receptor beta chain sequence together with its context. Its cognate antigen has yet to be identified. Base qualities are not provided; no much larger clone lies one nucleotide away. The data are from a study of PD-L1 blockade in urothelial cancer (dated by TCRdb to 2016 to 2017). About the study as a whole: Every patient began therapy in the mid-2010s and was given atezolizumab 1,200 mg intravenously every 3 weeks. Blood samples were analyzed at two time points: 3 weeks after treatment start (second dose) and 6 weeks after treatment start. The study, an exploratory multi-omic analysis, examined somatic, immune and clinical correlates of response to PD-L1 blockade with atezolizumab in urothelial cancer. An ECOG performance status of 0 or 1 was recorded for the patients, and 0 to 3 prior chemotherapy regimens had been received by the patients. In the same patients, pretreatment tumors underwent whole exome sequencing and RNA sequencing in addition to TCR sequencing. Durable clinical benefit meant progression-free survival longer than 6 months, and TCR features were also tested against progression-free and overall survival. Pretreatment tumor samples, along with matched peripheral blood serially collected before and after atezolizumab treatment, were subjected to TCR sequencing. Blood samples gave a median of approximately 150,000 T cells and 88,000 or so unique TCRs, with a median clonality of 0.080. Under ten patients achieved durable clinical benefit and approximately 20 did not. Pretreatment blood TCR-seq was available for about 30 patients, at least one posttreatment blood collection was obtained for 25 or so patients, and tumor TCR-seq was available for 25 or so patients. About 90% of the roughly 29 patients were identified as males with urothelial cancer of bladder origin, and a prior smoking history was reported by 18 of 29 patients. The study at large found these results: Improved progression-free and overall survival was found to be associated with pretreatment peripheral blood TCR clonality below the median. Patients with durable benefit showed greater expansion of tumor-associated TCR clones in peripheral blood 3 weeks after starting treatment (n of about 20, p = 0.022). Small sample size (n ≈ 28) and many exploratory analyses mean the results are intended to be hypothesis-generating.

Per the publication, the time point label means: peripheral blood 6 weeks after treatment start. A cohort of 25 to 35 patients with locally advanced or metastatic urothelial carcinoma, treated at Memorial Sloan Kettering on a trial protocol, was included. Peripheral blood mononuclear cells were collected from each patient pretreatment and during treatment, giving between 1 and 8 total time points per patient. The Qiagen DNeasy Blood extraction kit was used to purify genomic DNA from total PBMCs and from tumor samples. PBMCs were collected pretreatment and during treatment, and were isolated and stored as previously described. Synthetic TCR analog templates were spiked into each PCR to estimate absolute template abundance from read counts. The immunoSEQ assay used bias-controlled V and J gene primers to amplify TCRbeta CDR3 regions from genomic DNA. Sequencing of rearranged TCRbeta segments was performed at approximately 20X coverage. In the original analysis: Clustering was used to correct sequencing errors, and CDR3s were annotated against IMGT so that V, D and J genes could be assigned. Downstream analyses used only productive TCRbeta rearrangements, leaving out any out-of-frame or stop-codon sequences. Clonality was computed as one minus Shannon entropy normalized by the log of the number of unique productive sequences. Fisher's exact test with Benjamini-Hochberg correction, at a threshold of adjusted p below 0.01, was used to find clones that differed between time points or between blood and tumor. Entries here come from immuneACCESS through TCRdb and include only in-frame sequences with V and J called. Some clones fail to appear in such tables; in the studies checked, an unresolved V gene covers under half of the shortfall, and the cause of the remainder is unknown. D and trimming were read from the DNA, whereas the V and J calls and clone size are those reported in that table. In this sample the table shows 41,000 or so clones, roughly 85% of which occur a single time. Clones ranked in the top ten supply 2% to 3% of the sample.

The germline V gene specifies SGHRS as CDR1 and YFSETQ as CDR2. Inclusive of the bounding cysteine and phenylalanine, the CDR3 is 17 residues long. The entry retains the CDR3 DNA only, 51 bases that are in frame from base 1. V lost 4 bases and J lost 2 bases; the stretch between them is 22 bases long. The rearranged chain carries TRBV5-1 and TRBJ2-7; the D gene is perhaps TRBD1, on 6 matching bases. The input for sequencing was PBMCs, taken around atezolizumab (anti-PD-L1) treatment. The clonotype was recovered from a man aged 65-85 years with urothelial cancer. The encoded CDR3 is CASSPDRRDTLPYEQYF. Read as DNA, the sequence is TGCGCCAGCAGCCCGGACCGCCGGGACACCCTACCCTACGAGCAGTACTTC.